This TCR beta chain comes out of a study of T cells after yellow fever vaccination (dated by TCRdb to about 2019). For the wider study: Using CD3, CD45RA, CCR7 and CD95 staining, memory subsets (EM, EMRA, CM and Tscm) were sorted on a BD FACS Aria III. Libraries from fractions with low cell numbers were prepared with the SMART-Seq v4 Ultra Low Input RNA kit. Memory subsets were sorted on days 0, 15 and 45 and at 18 months following primary vaccination, and on days 0, 15 and 45 following the 30-year booster. Blood was drawn at multiple timepoints before and after primary and secondary immunization, with bulk PBMC replicates and cell subsets isolated. Two healthy male donors, one aged 18 to 30 and one aged 30 to 40 years, made up the cohort. To follow T-cell clones before and after primary and booster YFV17D yellow fever vaccination, bulk TCR alpha and beta repertoires were sequenced over time.

Findings and caveats that apply to the study as a whole: A small share of clonotypes was detected in both CD4 and CD8 compartments, with the overlap likely arising from convergent recombination. Because the study included only a couple of donors, the extent to which the findings can be generalized is limited. On day 0, almost all vaccine-responding clonotypes were below detection in the sorted memory subsets. FACS-sorted repertoires could contain abundant contaminating clonotypes from the bulk population, so computational filtering was required. The secondary T-cell response was found to be weaker but faster than the primary response, with a peak reached on day 5 rather than on day 15. After the booster, most of the clones that had expanded following primary vaccination were detected again (almost 98% of CD4 and 88% of CD8), which suggests that memory was broadly maintained.

The table lists this clonotype with many counts. Within one base of it there is no much larger clone, and no base qualities were kept. The germline V end is reduced by 10 bases and the J end by 7 bases; junction bases left unmatched: 19. Spanning cysteine to phenylalanine, the CDR3 consists of 17 amino acids. Solely the CDR3 DNA is kept, with 51 bases framed from the first base. CDR1 SGHTA and CDR2 FQGNSA are derived from the germline V gene. TCR cDNA was synthesized by 5'RACE template switching, which introduced a universal primer site and unique molecular identifiers. Priming for cDNA synthesis came from both the TCR alpha and TCR beta constant segments. Library amplification used two PCR steps, and the second PCR step added sample barcodes and sequencing adapters. Libraries were sequenced on Illumina HiSeq 2500 (2x100 bp) or NovaSeq (2x150 bp). As for the original processing: Demultiplexing of reads and collapsing into UMI consensus sequences were performed with MIGEC, and V(D)J alignment was carried out with MiXCR. Clonotypes responding to the vaccine were identified with edgeR on replicate PBMC samples, with the criteria of FDR below 0.01 and a log2 fold change above 5 up to day 15. Each bulk clonotype received a CD4 or CD8 identity based on whether the sequenced CD4 or CD8 repertoire contained that clonotype at higher abundance. To estimate how each clone was distributed across memory phenotypes, clonotype frequencies in memory subsets were weighted by the numbers of FACS-sorted cells. Through fastp at Q25 and MiXCR, TCRdb rebuilt clones from the public reads, retaining in-frame beta chains. One record per CDR3 amino acid sequence lists the most common genes and DNA. The V and J calls follow TCRdb's processing rather than the paper's. The sample table holds 46,000 or so distinct CDR3 sequences, of which over 5.5% were seen once. The ten largest clones take up 10% of the sample.

Read against the paper, the sample's treatment or condition label means: live attenuated yellow fever vaccine strain. A standard Ficoll-Paque protocol was used to isolate PBMCs from peripheral blood. The RNeasy Micro Kit was used to extract RNA from sorted memory subsets. Source: PBMCs, either bulk or a sorted T-cell subset (CD4+, CD8+, memory, or dextramer-sorted; not recorded which), taken 45 days after the yellow fever booster vaccination. The TCR was taken from a man aged 30 to 39 who received the YFV17D yellow fever vaccine. This sequence uses TRBV7-2 and TRBJ2-4, with 10 bases matching TRBD2. The DNA is as follows: TGTGCCACAGCCCGGGACTCCCTTAGCGGGAGGACGAACATTCAGTACTTC. It is translated as CATARDSLSGRTNIQYF.